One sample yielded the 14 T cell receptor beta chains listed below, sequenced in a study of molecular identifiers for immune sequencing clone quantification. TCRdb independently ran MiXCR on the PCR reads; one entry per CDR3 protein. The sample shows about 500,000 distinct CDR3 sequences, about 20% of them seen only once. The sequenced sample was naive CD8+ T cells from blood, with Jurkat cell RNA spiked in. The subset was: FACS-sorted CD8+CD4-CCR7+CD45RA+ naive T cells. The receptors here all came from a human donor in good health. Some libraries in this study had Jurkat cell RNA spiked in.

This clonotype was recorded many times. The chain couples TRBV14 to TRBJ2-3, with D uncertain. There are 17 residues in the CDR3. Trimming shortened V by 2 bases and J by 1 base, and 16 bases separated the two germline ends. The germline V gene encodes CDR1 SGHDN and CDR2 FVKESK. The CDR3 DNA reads TGTGCCAGCAGCCAAAAGGTCCCGGAGCCGGGCACAGATACGCAGTATTTT. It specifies CASSQKVPEPGTDTQYF. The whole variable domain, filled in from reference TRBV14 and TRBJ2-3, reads EAGVTQFPSHSVIEKGQTVTLRCDPISGHDNLYWYRRVMGKEIKFLLHFVKESKQDESGMPNNRFLAERTGGTYSTLKVQPAELEDSGVYFCASSQKVPEPGTDTQYFGPGTRLTVL.

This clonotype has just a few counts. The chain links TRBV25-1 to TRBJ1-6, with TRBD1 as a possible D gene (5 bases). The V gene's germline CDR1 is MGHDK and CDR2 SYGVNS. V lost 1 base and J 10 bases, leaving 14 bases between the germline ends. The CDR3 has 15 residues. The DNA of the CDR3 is TGTGCCAGCAGTGAATCCGGGGGATTAGGGTCACCCCTCCACTTT. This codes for CASSESGGLGSPLHF.

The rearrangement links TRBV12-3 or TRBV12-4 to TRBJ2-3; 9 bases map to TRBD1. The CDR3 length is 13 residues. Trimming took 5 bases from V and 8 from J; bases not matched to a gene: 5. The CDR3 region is CASSQTGGSTQYF. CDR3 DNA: TGTGCCAGCAGTCAGACAGGGGGTAGTACGCAGTATTTT.

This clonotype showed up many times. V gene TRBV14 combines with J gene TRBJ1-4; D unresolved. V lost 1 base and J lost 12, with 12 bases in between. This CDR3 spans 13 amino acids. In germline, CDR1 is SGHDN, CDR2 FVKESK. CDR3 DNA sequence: TGTGCCAGCAGCCAAGTACGCCTTAGGGAACTGTTTTTT. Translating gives CASSQVRLRELFF.

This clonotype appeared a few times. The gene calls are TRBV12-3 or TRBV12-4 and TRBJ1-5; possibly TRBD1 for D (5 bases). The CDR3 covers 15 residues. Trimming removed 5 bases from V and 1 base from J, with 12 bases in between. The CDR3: CASSNYRDSNQPQHF. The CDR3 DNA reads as TGTGCCAGCAGTAACTACCGGGACAGCAATCAGCCCCAGCATTTT.

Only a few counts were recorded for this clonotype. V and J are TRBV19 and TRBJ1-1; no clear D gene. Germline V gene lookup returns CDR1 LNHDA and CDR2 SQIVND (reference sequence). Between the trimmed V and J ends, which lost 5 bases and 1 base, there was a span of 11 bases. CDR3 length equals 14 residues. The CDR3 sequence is CASSLNPRNTEAFF. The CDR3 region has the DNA TGTGCCAGTAGTCTCAATCCCAGGAACACTGAAGCTTTCTTT.

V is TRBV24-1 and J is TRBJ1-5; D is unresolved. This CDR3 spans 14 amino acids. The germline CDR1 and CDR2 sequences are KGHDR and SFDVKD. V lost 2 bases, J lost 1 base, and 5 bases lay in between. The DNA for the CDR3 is TGTGCCACCAGTGATTCTGGGAGCAATCAGCCCCAGCATTTT. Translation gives CATSDSGSNQPQHF.

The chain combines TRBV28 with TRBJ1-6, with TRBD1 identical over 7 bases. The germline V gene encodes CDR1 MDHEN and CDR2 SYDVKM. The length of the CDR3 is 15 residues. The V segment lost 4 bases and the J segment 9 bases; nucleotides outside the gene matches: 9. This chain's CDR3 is CASSSQGGGFSPLHF. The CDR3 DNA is TGTGCCAGCAGTTCCCAAGGAGGGGGCTTTTCACCCCTCCACTTT.

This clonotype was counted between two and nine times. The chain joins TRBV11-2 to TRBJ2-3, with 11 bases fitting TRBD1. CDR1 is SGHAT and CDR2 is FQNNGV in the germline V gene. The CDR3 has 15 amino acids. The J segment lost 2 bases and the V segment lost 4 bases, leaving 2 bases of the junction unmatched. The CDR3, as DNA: TGTGCCAGCAGCTGGGGACAGGGGGTCACAGATACGCAGTATTTT. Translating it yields CASSWGQGVTDTQYF.

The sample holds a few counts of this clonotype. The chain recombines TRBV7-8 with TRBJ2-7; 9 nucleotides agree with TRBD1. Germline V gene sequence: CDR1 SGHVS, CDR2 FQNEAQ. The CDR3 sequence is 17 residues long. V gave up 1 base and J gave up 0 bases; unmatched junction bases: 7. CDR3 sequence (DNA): TGTGCCAGCAGCTTAGAGGGACAGGGATTTAACTCCTACGAGCAGTACTTC. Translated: CASSLEGQGFNSYEQYF.

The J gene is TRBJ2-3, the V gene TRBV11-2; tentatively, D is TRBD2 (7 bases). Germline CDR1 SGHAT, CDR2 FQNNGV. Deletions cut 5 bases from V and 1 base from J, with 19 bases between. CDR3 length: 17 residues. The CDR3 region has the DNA TGTGCCAGCAGCCATGGGGGGGGGGCTGGAGGCACAGATACGCAGTATTTT. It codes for CASSHGGGAGGTDTQYF.

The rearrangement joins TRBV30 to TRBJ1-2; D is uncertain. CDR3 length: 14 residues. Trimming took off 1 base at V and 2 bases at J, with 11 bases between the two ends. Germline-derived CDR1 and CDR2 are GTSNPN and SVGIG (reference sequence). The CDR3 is CAWSGNCNNYGYTF. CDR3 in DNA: TGTGCCTGGAGTGGAAACTGCAACAACTATGGCTACACCTTC.

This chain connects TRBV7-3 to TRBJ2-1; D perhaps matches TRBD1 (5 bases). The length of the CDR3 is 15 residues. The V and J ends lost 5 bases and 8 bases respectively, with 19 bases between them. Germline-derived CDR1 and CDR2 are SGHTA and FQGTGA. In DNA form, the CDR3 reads TGTGCCAGCAGCCCCCTCGGGCAGGGATTGCATGAGCAGTTCTTC. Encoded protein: CASSPLGQGLHEQFF. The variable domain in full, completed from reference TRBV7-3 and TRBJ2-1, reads GAGVSQTPSNKVTEKGKYVELRCDPISGHTALYWYRQSLGQGPEFLIYFQGTGAADDSGLPNDRFFAVRPEGSVSTLKIQRTERGDSAVYLCASSPLGQGLHEQFFGPGTRLTVL.

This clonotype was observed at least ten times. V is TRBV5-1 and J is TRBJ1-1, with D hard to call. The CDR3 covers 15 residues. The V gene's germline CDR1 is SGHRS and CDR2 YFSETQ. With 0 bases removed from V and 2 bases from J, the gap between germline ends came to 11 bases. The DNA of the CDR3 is TGCGCCAGCAGCTTGGCCTTTTTGGGCAACACTGAAGCTTTCTTT. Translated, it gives CASSLAFLGNTEAFF. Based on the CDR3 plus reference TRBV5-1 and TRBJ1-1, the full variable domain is KAGVTQTPRYLIKTRGQQVTLSCSPISGHRSVSWYQQTPGQGLQFLFEYFSETQRNKGNFPGRFSGRQFSNSRSEMNVSTLELGDSALYLCASSLAFLGNTEAFFGQGTRLTVV.